This is a list of T cell receptor beta chains from one sample in a study of vaccination and CD4 T cells after COVID-19. No antigen has been identified for these receptors. Via MiXCR, TCRdb re-called the PCR reads, giving one row per CDR3 protein. The repertoire consists of about 8,100 distinct CDR3 sequences, with 55% to 70% occurring once and the leading ten covering over 20%. Sequenced input: CD4+ T cells from blood, cultured in vitro. The receptor set was obtained from a human donor who had recovered from COVID-19. Each CDR3 is given with its conserved first and last residue. Each record gives: clone size, D gene, J gene, V gene, CDR3 DNA, CDR3 protein. A D gene is named only where the DNA matches it firmly. Only some rows state a clone size, as once, few, many or a class for expanded clones.

abundance: NA; d_gene: NA; j_gene: TRBJ2-7; v_gene: TRBV6-1; CDR3nt: TGTGCCAGCAGCCCCCTATACGAGCAGTACTTC; CDR3aa: CASSPLYEQYF
abundance: large; d_gene: NA; j_gene: TRBJ1-5; v_gene: TRBV20-1; CDR3nt: TGCAGTGCTAGAGAAGGGGGAAGCAATCAGCCCCAGCATTTT; CDR3aa: CSAREGGSNQPQHF
abundance: NA; d_gene: TRBD2; j_gene: TRBJ2-1; v_gene: TRBV6-2/TRBV6-3; CDR3nt: TGTGCCAGCAGTTGGCTAGCGGGACTCTCCTACAATGAGCAGTTCTTC; CDR3aa: CASSWLAGLSYNEQFF
abundance: NA; d_gene: NA; j_gene: TRBJ1-1; v_gene: TRBV10-3; CDR3nt: TGTGCCAGCAGTGAATCGGTCGACACTGAAGCTTTCTTT; CDR3aa: CASSESVDTEAFF
abundance: few; d_gene: NA; j_gene: TRBJ1-2; v_gene: TRBV15; CDR3nt: TGTGCCACCAGCAAAGATGGGAACCATGGCTACACCTTC; CDR3aa: CATSKDGNHGYTF
abundance: few; d_gene: TRBD1; j_gene: TRBJ2-5; v_gene: TRBV2; CDR3nt: TGTGCCAGCAGTGCCTGGGACAGCCAAGAGACCCAGTACTTC; CDR3aa: CASSAWDSQETQYF
abundance: NA; d_gene: NA; j_gene: TRBJ2-1; v_gene: TRBV6-1; CDR3nt: TGTGCCAGCAGGAATCCTGGAGGGCATGAGCAGTTCTTC; CDR3aa: CASRNPGGHEQFF
abundance: few; d_gene: NA; j_gene: TRBJ1-1; v_gene: TRBV6-5; CDR3nt: TGTGCCAGCAGTTACCAACGGGCCCGGTTGTCGGGGAACACTGAAGCTTTCTTT; CDR3aa: CASSYQRARLSGNTEAFF
abundance: NA; d_gene: TRBD2; j_gene: TRBJ2-5; v_gene: TRBV5-5; CDR3nt: TGTGCCAGCAGCTTTAGGATGCTAGCGGAAATTGGGGAGACCCAGTACTTC; CDR3aa: CASSFRMLAEIGETQYF
abundance: once; d_gene: NA; j_gene: TRBJ1-3; v_gene: TRBV6-5; CDR3nt: TGTGCCAGCAGTTTAGGGGGGGGTTTCTCTGGAAACACCATATATTTT; CDR3aa: CASSLGGGFSGNTIYF
abundance: NA; d_gene: NA; j_gene: TRBJ1-1; v_gene: TRBV12-3/TRBV12-4; CDR3nt: TGTGCCAGCACTACCGCCCCGAACACTGAAGCTTTCTTT; CDR3aa: CASTTAPNTEAFF
abundance: large; d_gene: TRBD1; j_gene: TRBJ1-6; v_gene: TRBV12-3/TRBV12-4; CDR3nt: TGTGCCAGCAGTCGAACAGGGGGGGGGAGCTCCTATAATTCACCCCTCCACTTT; CDR3aa: CASSRTGGGSSYNSPLHF
abundance: NA; d_gene: NA; j_gene: TRBJ1-2; v_gene: TRBV5-1; CDR3nt: TGCGCCAGCAGCTTCACTGCTTCCGGGACCTCCTATGGCTACACCTTC; CDR3aa: CASSFTASGTSYGYTF
abundance: NA; d_gene: NA; j_gene: TRBJ1-1; v_gene: TRBV6-2/TRBV6-3; CDR3nt: TGTGCCAGCAGGGGGAAACAGGGCCCGAACACTGAAGCTTTCTTT; CDR3aa: CASRGKQGPNTEAFF
abundance: NA; d_gene: TRBD1; j_gene: TRBJ1-2; v_gene: TRBV12-3/TRBV12-4; CDR3nt: TGTGCCAGCAGGGCCGGGACAGGGGGTCCCTATGGCTACACCTTC; CDR3aa: CASRAGTGGPYGYTF
abundance: once; d_gene: TRBD2; j_gene: TRBJ2-1; v_gene: TRBV24-1; CDR3nt: TGTGCCACCAGTGCCACTAGCGGGAGGGTCGATGAGCAGTTCTTC; CDR3aa: CATSATSGRVDEQFF
abundance: NA; d_gene: NA; j_gene: TRBJ1-2; v_gene: TRBV5-8; CDR3nt: TGTGCCAGCAACTGGGCGCCTAACTATGGCTACACCTTC; CDR3aa: CASNWAPNYGYTF
abundance: NA; d_gene: NA; j_gene: TRBJ1-5; v_gene: TRBV20-1; CDR3nt: TGCAGTGTTCTTCAGGGGCTCAATCAGCCCCAGCATTTT; CDR3aa: CSVLQGLNQPQHF
abundance: NA; d_gene: NA; j_gene: TRBJ1-2; v_gene: TRBV5-5; CDR3nt: TGTGCCAGCAGCTTAGCGCCAGGGGATGGCTACACCTTC; CDR3aa: CASSLAPGDGYTF
abundance: NA; d_gene: NA; j_gene: TRBJ1-2; v_gene: TRBV20-1; CDR3nt: TGCAGTGCTAGAGCGACGGACGGAGTCGGCTACACCTTC; CDR3aa: CSARATDGVGYTF
abundance: NA; d_gene: NA; j_gene: TRBJ2-3; v_gene: TRBV28; CDR3nt: TGTGCCAGCAGCTTAGCTACAGATACGCAGTATTTT; CDR3aa: CASSLATDTQYF
abundance: NA; d_gene: NA; j_gene: TRBJ2-3; v_gene: TRBV5-8; CDR3nt: TGTGCCAGCAGCTTGGGGGGAGCTAGCACAGATACGCAGTATTTT; CDR3aa: CASSLGGASTDTQYF
abundance: NA; d_gene: NA; j_gene: TRBJ1-2; v_gene: TRBV6-2/TRBV6-3; CDR3nt: TGTGCCAGCAGCCCTCCGGGACACGGAGGCCATGGCTACACCTTC; CDR3aa: CASSPPGHGGHGYTF
abundance: few; d_gene: TRBD1; j_gene: TRBJ2-3; v_gene: TRBV19; CDR3nt: TGTGCCAGTAGTAATAGGGGGCTCGGAGATACGCAGTATTTT; CDR3aa: CASSNRGLGDTQYF
abundance: NA; d_gene: NA; j_gene: TRBJ2-5; v_gene: TRBV21-1; CDR3nt: TGTGCCAGTTCGCCCGCGAAACAGGGGCCCCAAGAGACCCAGTACTTC; CDR3aa: CASSPAKQGPQETQYF
abundance: once; d_gene: NA; j_gene: TRBJ2-1; v_gene: TRBV19; CDR3nt: TGTGCCAGTAGTATAGCCCGATCCAATGAGCAGTTCTTC; CDR3aa: CASSIARSNEQFF
abundance: NA; d_gene: NA; j_gene: TRBJ1-5; v_gene: TRBV18; CDR3nt: TGTGCCAGCTCACCTGAGAGGGGCAGCAATCAGCCCCAGCATTTT; CDR3aa: CASSPERGSNQPQHF
abundance: NA; d_gene: NA; j_gene: TRBJ1-2; v_gene: TRBV20-1; CDR3nt: TGCAGTGCTAGAGAGTCCCTGGGTCGGGGCTACACCTTC; CDR3aa: CSARESLGRGYTF
abundance: NA; d_gene: TRBD1; j_gene: TRBJ2-7; v_gene: TRBV7-8; CDR3nt: TGTGCCAGCAGAAACGTGGGCTCCGGGACAGCATCCTACGAGCAGTACTTC; CDR3aa: CASRNVGSGTASYEQYF
abundance: NA; d_gene: NA; j_gene: TRBJ1-1; v_gene: TRBV29-1; CDR3nt: TGCAGCGTTGCGACGGCCCAAATGAACACTGAAGCTTTCTTT; CDR3aa: CSVATAQMNTEAFF
abundance: few; d_gene: NA; j_gene: TRBJ1-2; v_gene: TRBV6-5; CDR3nt: TGTGCCAGCAGTTACTCGGCTCACCGACAGGCCTATGGCTACACCTTC; CDR3aa: CASSYSAHRQAYGYTF
abundance: NA; d_gene: NA; j_gene: TRBJ2-5; v_gene: TRBV12-3/TRBV12-4; CDR3nt: TGTGCCAGCACCCCTTTCTCTAGGGGTCAAGAGACCCAGTACTTC; CDR3aa: CASTPFSRGQETQYF
abundance: NA; d_gene: TRBD2; j_gene: TRBJ2-3; v_gene: TRBV20-1; CDR3nt: TGCAGTGCTAGGGGTAGCGGGGGGTTCACAGATACGCAGTATTTT; CDR3aa: CSARGSGGFTDTQYF
abundance: NA; d_gene: TRBD2; j_gene: TRBJ2-1; v_gene: TRBV7-2; CDR3nt: TGTGCCAGCAGCTTACAGCGGGAGGGGAATGAGCAGTTCTTC; CDR3aa: CASSLQREGNEQFF
abundance: few; d_gene: NA; j_gene: TRBJ2-2; v_gene: TRBV12-3/TRBV12-4; CDR3nt: TGTGCCAGCAGGGGGGCGGGGAACACCGGGGAGCTGTTTTTT; CDR3aa: CASRGAGNTGELFF
abundance: NA; d_gene: NA; j_gene: TRBJ1-2; v_gene: TRBV7-2; CDR3nt: TGTGCCAGCAGCTTAACAGATACTAACTATGGCTACACCTTC; CDR3aa: CASSLTDTNYGYTF
abundance: few; d_gene: NA; j_gene: TRBJ1-5; v_gene: TRBV6-5; CDR3nt: TGTGCCAGCAGGTACCCCAGGGAGACATTTGGCAATCAGCCCCAGCATTTT; CDR3aa: CASRYPRETFGNQPQHF
abundance: NA; d_gene: NA; j_gene: TRBJ1-3; v_gene: TRBV2; CDR3nt: TGTGCCAGCGCGGAGGGCAGCTCGAGGAACACCATATATTTT; CDR3aa: CASAEGSSRNTIYF
abundance: few; d_gene: NA; j_gene: TRBJ1-2; v_gene: TRBV20-1; CDR3nt: TGCAGTGCCAGTAATTCAGGGCCGAGGGTCTATGGCTACACCTTC; CDR3aa: CSASNSGPRVYGYTF
abundance: NA; d_gene: NA; j_gene: TRBJ2-2; v_gene: TRBV4-3; CDR3nt: TGCGCCAGCAGCGCGAGGGTCTCGAACACCGGGGAGCTGTTTTTT; CDR3aa: CASSARVSNTGELFF
abundance: NA; d_gene: TRBD1; j_gene: TRBJ2-1; v_gene: TRBV18; CDR3nt: TGTGCCAGCTCACCGGGACAGATAAATGAGCAGTTCTTC; CDR3aa: CASSPGQINEQFF
abundance: NA; d_gene: NA; j_gene: TRBJ1-5; v_gene: TRBV27; CDR3nt: TGTGCCAGCAGTCCCAGAGACGGAAGTTTCAATCAGCCCCAGCATTTT; CDR3aa: CASSPRDGSFNQPQHF
abundance: NA; d_gene: NA; j_gene: TRBJ2-3; v_gene: TRBV2; CDR3nt: TGTGCCAGCAGTGCGGACCTCACAGATACGCAGTATTTT; CDR3aa: CASSADLTDTQYF
abundance: NA; d_gene: NA; j_gene: TRBJ2-2; v_gene: TRBV12-3/TRBV12-4; CDR3nt: TGTGCCAGCGCTGGGATGAACACCGGGGAGCTGTTTTTT; CDR3aa: CASAGMNTGELFF
abundance: NA; d_gene: NA; j_gene: TRBJ1-1; v_gene: TRBV28; CDR3nt: TGTGCCAGCAGCTGGGACGTGGGCAGACCGTTGCTGTCTTTCTTT; CDR3aa: CASSWDVGRPLLSFF
abundance: NA; d_gene: NA; j_gene: TRBJ2-7; v_gene: TRBV6-1; CDR3nt: TGTGCCAGCGTCAGCGACCGCGGAGAGCAGTACTTC; CDR3aa: CASVSDRGEQYF
abundance: NA; d_gene: NA; j_gene: TRBJ1-2; v_gene: TRBV11-2; CDR3nt: TGTGCCAGCAGCCCCCGGGGCAGGCTCGGCTACACCTTC; CDR3aa: CASSPRGRLGYTF
abundance: NA; d_gene: NA; j_gene: TRBJ1-3; v_gene: TRBV7-6; CDR3nt: TGTGCCAGCAGCTTGGGCCTTGGAAACACCATATATTTT; CDR3aa: CASSLGLGNTIYF
abundance: once; d_gene: NA; j_gene: TRBJ2-3; v_gene: TRBV5-1; CDR3nt: TGCGCCAGCAGCTCCTCGGGTCCTAGCACAGATACGCAGTATTTT; CDR3aa: CASSSSGPSTDTQYF
abundance: NA; d_gene: NA; j_gene: TRBJ1-1; v_gene: TRBV19; CDR3nt: TGTGCCAGTAGTTTTAACACTGAAGCTTTCTTT; CDR3aa: CASSFNTEAFF
abundance: NA; d_gene: NA; j_gene: TRBJ1-1; v_gene: TRBV5-1; CDR3nt: TGCGCCAGCAGCTCAGGACGGTTGAACACTGAAGCTTTCTTT; CDR3aa: CASSSGRLNTEAFF
abundance: few; d_gene: NA; j_gene: TRBJ2-7; v_gene: TRBV20-1; CDR3nt: TGCAGTGCTAGGTCACCAGGGGGGGGCTACGAGCAGTACTTC; CDR3aa: CSARSPGGGYEQYF
abundance: NA; d_gene: NA; j_gene: TRBJ2-5; v_gene: TRBV10-3; CDR3nt: TGTGCCTCTTCAGGCCGGGGTGGACAGGAGACCCAGTACTTC; CDR3aa: CASSGRGGQETQYF
abundance: NA; d_gene: TRBD2; j_gene: TRBJ2-3; v_gene: TRBV11-3; CDR3nt: TGTGCCAGCAGCTTTAGAACTAGCGGCACAGATACGCAGTATTTT; CDR3aa: CASSFRTSGTDTQYF
abundance: few; d_gene: NA; j_gene: TRBJ1-2; v_gene: TRBV12-5; CDR3nt: TGTGCTACCGGCCGGGTGGGGGGCTACACCTTC; CDR3aa: CATGRVGGYTF
abundance: NA; d_gene: NA; j_gene: TRBJ1-6; v_gene: TRBV6-1; CDR3nt: TGTGCCAGCGGCCGGGACTCGAGCTCCTATAATTCACCCCTCCACTTT; CDR3aa: CASGRDSSSYNSPLHF
abundance: few; d_gene: NA; j_gene: TRBJ2-5; v_gene: TRBV11-3; CDR3nt: TGTGCCAGCAGCCCAGAACGGTACCAAGAGACCCAGTACTTC; CDR3aa: CASSPERYQETQYF
abundance: NA; d_gene: NA; j_gene: TRBJ1-6; v_gene: TRBV20-1; CDR3nt: TGCAGTGCTAGGCCTCCGGGACTGTTTAATTCACCCCTCCACTTT; CDR3aa: CSARPPGLFNSPLHF
abundance: NA; d_gene: NA; j_gene: TRBJ2-7; v_gene: TRBV21-1; CDR3nt: TGTGCCAGCAGCCACTATACCGGGACTAGCGGGGGGCCCCTCTCCTACGAGCAGTACTTC; CDR3aa: CASSHYTGTSGGPLSYEQYF